What follows describes a single TCR beta chain. The antigen is unknown. Nashville, Tennessee was home to all donors, each a Caucasian adult. Each replicate PCR on the sorted subsets used about 220 ng DNA (approximately 33,000 T cell genomes). Libraries were prepared by immunoSEQ multiplex PCR; TCRdb keeps only in-frame clonotypes and omits some of them. This repertoire shows some 2 million clones, 85% to 95% found once; its top ten account for approximately 0.13%. The data were taken from a study of shared clonotypes between healthy human individuals. Study-level findings and limits: The low donor count limited represented genetic and exposure-history diversity.

V was pared by 4 bases and J by 0 bases, with 18 bases between. This CDR3 is 17 amino acids long. In germline, CDR1 is KGHSH, CDR2 LQKENI. The V gene is TRBV18, the J gene TRBJ2-5; D uncertain. This receptor was identified in a man aged 18 to 35 in good health. Source material: naive CD4+ T cells sorted from blood. As for subset: CD45RA+ positively selected. The CDR3 DNA follows: TGTGCCAGCTCACAACCCTTTGTAGGCTACCACCAAGAGACCCAGTACTTC. It specifies CASSQPFVGYHQETQYF.